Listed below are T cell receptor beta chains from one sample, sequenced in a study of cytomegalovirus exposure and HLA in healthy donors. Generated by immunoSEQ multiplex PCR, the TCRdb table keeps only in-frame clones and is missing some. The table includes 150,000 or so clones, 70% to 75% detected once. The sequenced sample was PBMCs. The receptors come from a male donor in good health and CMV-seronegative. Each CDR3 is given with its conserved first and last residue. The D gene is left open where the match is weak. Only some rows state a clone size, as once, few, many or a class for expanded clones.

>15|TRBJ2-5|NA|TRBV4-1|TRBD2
TGCGCCAGCAGCCAAGAGGGACTAGCTGGGGAGACCCAGTACTTC
CASSQEGLAGETQYF
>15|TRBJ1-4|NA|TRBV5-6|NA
TGTGCCAGCAGCTTGAGCGGGCATGGGTATGAAAAACTGTTTTTT
CASSLSGHGYEKLFF
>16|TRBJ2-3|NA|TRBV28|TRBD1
TGTGCCAGCAGTTTACCCGGGACAGGGGTTCCAGATACGCAGTATTTT
CASSLPGTGVPDTQYF
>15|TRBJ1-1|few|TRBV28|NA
TGTGCCAGCAGTTTGCAGGGCGGGCGGGGCACTGAAGCTTTCTTT
CASSLQGGRGTEAFF
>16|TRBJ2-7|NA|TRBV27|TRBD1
TGTGCCAGCAGTTTTGGTCGGGACAGGGAAGGCTACGAGCAGTACTTC
CASSFGRDREGYEQYF
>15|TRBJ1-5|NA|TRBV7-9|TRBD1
TGTGCCAGCAGCTTAGGGACAGGGGGTGGACAGCCCCAGCATTTT
CASSLGTGGGQPQHF
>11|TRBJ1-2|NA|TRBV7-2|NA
TGTGCCAGCAGCCCCTCTCGTGGCTACACCTTC
CASSPSRGYTF
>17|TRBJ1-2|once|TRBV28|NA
TGTGCCAGCAGTTCTTACAGGAGAACCCGGCCTGGCTATGGCTACACCTTC
CASSSYRRTRPGYGYTF
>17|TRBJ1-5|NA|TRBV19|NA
TGTGCCAGTAGTATTATTTATCCTTCCAGCGCGGATCAGCCCCAGCATTTT
CASSIIYPSSADQPQHF
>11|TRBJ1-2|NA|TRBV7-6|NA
TGTGCCAGCAGCCCCGGGACTGCCCTGACCTTC
CASSPGTALTF
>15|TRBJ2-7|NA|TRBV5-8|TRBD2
TGTGCCAGCAGCCCCGAGTCTAGCGGGAGATTAGAGCAGTACTTC
CASSPESSGRLEQYF
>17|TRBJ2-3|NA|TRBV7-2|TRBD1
TGTGCCAGCAGCAGGGACAGGCAGCCGACTAGCACAGATACGCAGTATTTT
CASSRDRQPTSTDTQYF
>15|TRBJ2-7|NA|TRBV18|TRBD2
TGTGCCAGCTCACCACCGATAGCGGGTACCTACGAGCAGTACTTC
CASSPPIAGTYEQYF
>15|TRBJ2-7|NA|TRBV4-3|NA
TGCGCCAGCAGCCACCACATCGACGGGGAATACGAGCAGTACTTC
CASSHHIDGEYEQYF
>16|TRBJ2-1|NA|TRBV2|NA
TGTGCCAGCAGTGAAGGGAGGGGGGGTCGTTACAATGAGCAGTTCTTC
CASSEGRGGRYNEQFF
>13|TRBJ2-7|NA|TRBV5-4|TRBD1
TGTGCCAGCAGCCGACAGGGTCAATACGAGCAGTACTTC
CASSRQGQYEQYF
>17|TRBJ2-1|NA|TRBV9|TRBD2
TGTGCCAGCAGCGCCCACCGAGGGAGCGGGGGCCCCAATGAGCAGTTCTTC
CASSAHRGSGGPNEQFF
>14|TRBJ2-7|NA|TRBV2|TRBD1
TGTGCCAGCAGCGAACAGGGGCCTTCGGGCGAGCAGTACTTC
CASSEQGPSGEQYF
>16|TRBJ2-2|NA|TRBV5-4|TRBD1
TGTGCCAGCAGCCCCGGGACAGGGGTGAACACCGGGGAGCTGTTTTTT
CASSPGTGVNTGELFF
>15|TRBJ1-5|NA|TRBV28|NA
TGTGCCAGCAGTTTAGGGGGCAATAGCAATCAGCCCCAGCATTTT
CASSLGGNSNQPQHF
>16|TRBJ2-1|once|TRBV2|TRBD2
TGTGCCAGCACGTTTAATACGGGAGGCATCCGTCATGAGCAGTTCTTC
CASTFNTGGIRHEQFF
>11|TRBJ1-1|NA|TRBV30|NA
TGTGCCTGGAGTAACCCCGGGGAGGCTTTCTTT
CAWSNPGEAFF
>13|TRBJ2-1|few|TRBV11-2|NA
TGTGCCAGCAGCCCCAGAGGAAGATATGAGCAGTTCTTC
CASSPRGRYEQFF
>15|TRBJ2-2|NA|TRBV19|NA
TGTGCCAGAGTAGTTGGGGACTTTGAAACCGGGGAGCTGTTTTTT
CARVVGDFETGELFF
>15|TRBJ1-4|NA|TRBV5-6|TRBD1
TGTGCCAGCAGCTTGGAGGGACAGGGAAATGAAAAACTGTTTTTT
CASSLEGQGNEKLFF
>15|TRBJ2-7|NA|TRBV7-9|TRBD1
TGTGCCAGCAGCTTTTACCGGGACAGAGCCTACGAGCAGTACTTC
CASSFYRDRAYEQYF
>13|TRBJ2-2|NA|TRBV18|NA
TGTGCCAGCTCACTCAAGAACACCGGGGAGCTGTTTTTT
CASSLKNTGELFF
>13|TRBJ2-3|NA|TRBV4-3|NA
TGCGCCAGCAGCCAAGACCTCACAGATACGCAGTATTTT
CASSQDLTDTQYF
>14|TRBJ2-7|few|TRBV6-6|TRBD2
TGTGCCAGCAGTTACTCCCGGACGGGGGGCGAGCAGTACTTC
CASSYSRTGGEQYF
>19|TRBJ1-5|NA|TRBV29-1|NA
TGCAGCGTTGAAGGGGGGGACGGCTCCGGGCCATATAGCAATCAGCCCCAGCATTTT
CSVEGGDGSGPYSNQPQHF
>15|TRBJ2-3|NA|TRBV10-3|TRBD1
TGTGCCATCAGTGTCGACAGGGGATTGACAGATACGCAGTATTTT
CAISVDRGLTDTQYF
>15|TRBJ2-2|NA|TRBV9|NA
TGTGCCAGCAGCCGGCTAGCTCGTGACACCGGGGAGCTGTTTTTT
CASSRLARDTGELFF
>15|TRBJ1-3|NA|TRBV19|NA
TGTGCCAGTAGTATAGACGACAGGTCTGGAAACACCATATATTTT
CASSIDDRSGNTIYF
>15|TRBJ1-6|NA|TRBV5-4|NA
TGTGCCAGCACAACAAAGACAGGCTCTCAGTCACCCCTCCACTTT
CASTTKTGSQSPLHF
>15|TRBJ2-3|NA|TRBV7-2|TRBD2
TGTGCCAGCAGCCTGACTAGCGGGGGGTGGGATACGCAGTATTTT
CASSLTSGGWDTQYF
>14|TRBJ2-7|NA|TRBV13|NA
TGTGCCAGCAGCCCAACCCAGGGATCCTACGAGCAGTACTTC
CASSPTQGSYEQYF
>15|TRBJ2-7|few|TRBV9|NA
TGTGCCAGCAGCGTAGAGGCAGTAGCAAGCCACGAGCAGTACTTC
CASSVEAVASHEQYF
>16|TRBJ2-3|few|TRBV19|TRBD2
TGTGCCAGTAGTCCCCTGGCGGGAGGAGTCACAGATACGCAGTATTTT
CASSPLAGGVTDTQYF
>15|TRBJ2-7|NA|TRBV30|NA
TGTGCCTGGAGTGATAATGTCCTTTACTCCTACGAGCAGTACTTC
CAWSDNVLYSYEQYF